This T cell receptor beta chain is drawn from a study of blood T cell repertoires in COVID-19. Study as a whole: Samples taken during acute and convalescent COVID-19 were collected in the United States, Italy and Spain.

Authors' data handling: Reference gene primer amplification gave estimated nucleated cell counts. The table came from immunoSEQ multiplex PCR; TCRdb's copy has only in-frame clones and leaves some out. V and J calls and clone size are given by that table; D and trimming were obtained from the DNA. The profile shows a few hundred thousand clones, roughly 85% of them singletons. J gave up 7 bases and V 2 bases, and 10 bases lay outside the gene matches. This CDR3 spans 17 amino acids. This sequence originates from a human donor in a cohort sampled during active COVID-19. The chain recombines TRBV23-1 with TRBJ1-4; 10 bases are a match to TRBD1. TRBV23-1 is assigned to the ORF class and has an uncertain function. The source material was peripheral blood. The CDR3 sequence is CASSQRTGTGDCEKLFF. CDR3 bases: TGCGCCAGCAGTCAACGTACCGGGACAGGGGATTGTGAAAAACTGTTTTTT.